A single sample gave rise to the 11 T cell receptor beta chains below, sequenced in a study of T cell changes during pregnancy in multiple sclerosis. The protocol was immunoSEQ multiplex PCR, while the TCRdb copy is restricted to in-frame clones and leaves out a portion. The sample includes 20,000 to 30,000 clones, roughly nine tenths seen only once; the top ten take under 10%. Sequencing used CD8+ T cells from peripheral blood mononuclear cells, obtained in the third trimester of pregnancy. These receptor sequences come from a female donor in good health, enrolled as a control in a pregnancy study.

This chain connects TRBV11-3 to TRBJ2-1; the match to TRBD1 covers 9 bases. Germline V lookup: CDR1 SGHNT, CDR2 YENEEA. J gave up 0 bases and V 5 bases, and 14 bases lay outside the gene matches. The CDR3 sequence is 19 residues long. The chain's CDR3 is CASSPKPGQGTSSYNEQFF. Here the CDR3 DNA reads TGTGCCAGCAGCCCCAAGCCGGGACAGGGTACGAGCTCCTACAATGAGCAGTTCTTC.

The J gene is TRBJ2-3, the V gene TRBV27, with TRBD2 as a possible D gene (6 bases). The germline V gene encodes CDR1 MNHEY and CDR2 SMNVEV (reference sequence). This CDR3 has 15 amino acids. V was trimmed by 7 bases and J by 6 bases, leaving 20 bases between them. In nucleotides, the CDR3 is TGTGCCAGCAAATACAGCGGGTTCCTCCTCGATACGCAGTATTTT. This sequence encodes CASKYSGFLLDTQYF.

This clone appeared a single time. The CDR3 spells CASSGWASGQETQYF. For the CDR3, the DNA is TGTGCCAGCAGTGGCTGGGCTAGCGGACAAGAGACCCAGTACTTC. V gene TRBV6-1 combines with J gene TRBJ2-5; 7 nucleotides align to TRBD2. Losses at the gene ends were 4 bases for V and 2 bases for J; bases not matched to a gene: 7. The CDR3 contains 15 residues. The germline gives CDR1 MNHNS, CDR2 SASEGT.

The chain links TRBV27 to TRBJ2-2; D is perhaps TRBD1 (6 bases). The CDR3 totals 16 residues. The germline V gene has CDR1 MNHEY and CDR2 SMNVEV (reference sequence). The V end was cut by 6 bases, the J end by 1 base, with 15 bases between. Here the CDR3 reads CASSVLQGLNTGELFF. The CDR3 DNA reads as TGTGCCAGCAGCGTTCTGCAGGGGCTGAACACCGGGGAGCTGTTTTTT.

J is TRBJ2-1 and V is TRBV29-1; 8 bases agree with TRBD1. CDR3 length: 15 amino acids. CDR1 is SQVTM and CDR2 is ANQGSEA in the germline V gene. V lost 2 bases to trimming and J lost 6 bases; unmatched junction nucleotides: 9. CDR3 nucleotides: TGCAGCGTTGAAAGTAGGGACAGGCCTCTCAATGAGCAGTTCTTC. Protein product: CSVESRDRPLNEQFF.

This clone was seen only a few times. The CDR3 sequence: CASSQLAGAQETQYF. The CDR3, as DNA: TGTGCCAGCAGTCAGCTAGCGGGGGCACAAGAGACCCAGTACTTC. The chain couples TRBV6-1 to TRBJ2-5; TRBD2 aligns across 10 bases. Per the germline V gene, CDR1 is MNHNS and CDR2 is SASEGT. Trimming removed 5 bases from V and 2 bases from J; junction bases left unmatched: 5. CDR3 size: 15 residues.

The gene calls are TRBV11-2 and TRBJ2-5; 7 bases map to TRBD1. The J call is doubtful: the DNA matches TRBJ2-7 better. CDR1 and CDR2 from the germline V gene are SGHAT and FQNNGV. CDR3 length equals 13 residues. CDR3 region: CASSLIQGFEQYF. The CDR3 DNA reads TGTGCCAGCAGCCTAATACAGGGGTTCGAGCAGTACTTC.

The chain carries TRBV11-1 and TRBJ2-7; the match to TRBD1 covers 8 bases. This CDR3 is built from 15 residues. Unmatched junction bases numbered 4, after V lost 0 bases and J lost 3 bases. Germline lookup yields CDR1 SGHAT and CDR2 FQDESV (reference sequence). The CDR3 region is CASSLAPGGFYEQYF. Here the CDR3 DNA reads TGTGCCAGCAGCTTAGCTCCAGGGGGCTTCTACGAGCAGTACTTC.

The V gene is TRBV7-8, the J gene TRBJ2-3; TRBD2 matches 8 bases. Germline values: CDR1 SGHVS, CDR2 FQNEAQ. V lost 4 bases to trimming and J lost 2 bases; unmatched junction nucleotides: 8. CDR3 size: 16 residues. The CDR3 sequence: CASSSRLARITDTQYF. The CDR3 nucleotides read TGTGCCAGCAGCTCCCGACTAGCGCGAATCACAGATACGCAGTATTTT.

The J gene is TRBJ2-1, the V gene TRBV27; tentative D call: TRBD1 (6 bases). The CDR3 is 14 amino acids. V was pared by 5 bases and J by 1 base, with 9 bases between. From germline, CDR1 is MNHEY and CDR2 SMNVEV (reference sequence). The CDR3 sequence: CASSLQGSYNEQFF. In DNA, the CDR3 is TGTGCCAGCAGTCTACAGGGTTCCTACAATGAGCAGTTCTTC.

The CDR3 nucleotides read TGTGCCAGCAGCGCAGGGGGCGCGTCCTACGAGCAGTACTTC. Protein: CASSAGGASYEQYF. The rearrangement uses TRBV9 and TRBJ2-7; 8 bases match TRBD1. Losses at the gene ends were 3 bases for V and 1 base for J; bases not matched to a gene: 3. The germline V gene encodes CDR1 SGDLS and CDR2 YYNGEE. The CDR3 is made up of 14 amino acids.